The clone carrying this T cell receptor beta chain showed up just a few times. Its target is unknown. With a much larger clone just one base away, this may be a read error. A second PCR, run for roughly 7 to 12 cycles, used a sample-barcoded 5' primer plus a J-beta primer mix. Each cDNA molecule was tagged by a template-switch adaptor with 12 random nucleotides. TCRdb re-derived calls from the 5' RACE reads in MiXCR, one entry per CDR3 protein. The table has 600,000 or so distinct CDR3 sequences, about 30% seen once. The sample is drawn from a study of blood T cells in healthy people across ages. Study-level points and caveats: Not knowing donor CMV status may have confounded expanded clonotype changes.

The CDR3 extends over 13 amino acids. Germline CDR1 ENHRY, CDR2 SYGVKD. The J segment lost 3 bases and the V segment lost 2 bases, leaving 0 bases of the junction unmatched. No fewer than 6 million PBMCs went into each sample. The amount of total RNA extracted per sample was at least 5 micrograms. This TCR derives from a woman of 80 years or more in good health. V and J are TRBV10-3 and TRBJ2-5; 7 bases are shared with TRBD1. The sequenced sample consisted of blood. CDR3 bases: TGTGCCATCAGTGAGACAGGGGAAGAGACCCAGTACTTC. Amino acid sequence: CAISETGEETQYF.